Each of the 10 T cell receptor beta chains below was sequenced from the same sample in a study of shared clonotypes between healthy human individuals. Produced via immunoSEQ multiplex PCR; TCRdb's table is partial and in-frame only. Among roughly 2.5 million clones listed, just over 90% were seen once. Sequenced sample: naive CD4+ T cells sorted from blood. Subset noted: CD45RA+ positively selected. The receptors stem from a man younger than 30 in good health.

This clone showed up just once. The sample carries other DNA sequences with the same CDR3. In nucleotides, the CDR3 is TGTGCCATCAGTGCCTTGGATACGCAGTATTTT. Its translation: CAISALDTQYF. The rearrangement links TRBV10-3 to TRBJ2-3; D unresolved. V was pared by 4 bases and J by 6 bases, with 5 bases between. The germline CDR1 and CDR2 sequences are ENHRY and SYGVKD. This CDR3 region has 11 residues.

The J gene is TRBJ2-1, the V gene TRBV29-1; no reliable D call. Trimming pared 6 bases from V and 9 bases from J, leaving 9 bases between. CDR1 SQVTM and CDR2 ANQGSEA come from the germline V gene. CDR3 length equals 10 residues. As DNA, the CDR3 is TGCAGCGTGGGCGATGCTGAGCAGTTCTTC. It encodes CSVGDAEQFF.

This clone was picked up one time. The rearrangement joins TRBV11-2 to TRBJ1-3; the match to TRBD1 covers 9 bases. The V gene's germline CDR1 is SGHAT and CDR2 FQNNGV. There are 18 residues in the CDR3. The junction had 13 bases not matched to a gene; V was cut back by 1 base and J by 6 bases. CDR3: CASSLGSVWRQGENTIYF. The CDR3 nucleotides read TGTGCCAGCAGCTTAGGGTCGGTTTGGAGACAGGGGGAAAACACCATATATTTT.

The V gene is TRBV19, the J gene TRBJ2-4; D is unresolved. Between the trimmed V and J ends, which lost 8 bases and 0 bases, there was a span of 11 bases. This CDR3 spans 14 amino acids. Germline CDR1 is LNHDA and CDR2 is SQIVND (reference sequence). The CDR3 nucleotides are TGTGCCAGTCGGGCGGACCTAGCCAAAAACATTCAGTACTTC. It is translated as CASRADLAKNIQYF.

V is TRBV5-6 and J is TRBJ2-1, with TRBD1 matching 10 bases. Germline V CDR1 and CDR2: SGHDT, YYEEEE. This CDR3 has 17 amino acids. The junction had 11 bases not matched to a gene; V was cut back by 2 bases and J by 6 bases. CDR3 sequence reads: CASSFWVGTGEVNEQFF. DNA of the CDR3: TGTGCCAGCAGCTTTTGGGTTGGGACAGGGGAAGTCAATGAGCAGTTCTTC.

V gene TRBV18 combines with J gene TRBJ2-1; the match to TRBD2 covers 12 bases. The CDR3 has 16 amino acids. CDR1 and CDR2 from the germline V gene are KGHSH and LQKENI. Losses at the gene ends were 5 bases for V and 7 bases for J; bases not matched to a gene: 9. The CDR3 reads CASSDSSGRASNEQFF. CDR3 in DNA: TGTGCCAGCTCAGATTCTAGCGGGAGGGCCTCGAATGAGCAGTTCTTC.

This chain connects TRBV18 to TRBJ2-7, with D tentatively TRBD1 (5 bases). The CDR3 runs 13 residues. Between the trimmed V and J ends, which lost 2 bases and 4 bases, there was a span of 9 bases. Germline assignment: CDR1 KGHSH and CDR2 LQKENI. The CDR3 spells CASSPDGQYEQYF. DNA for the CDR3: TGTGCCAGCTCACCAGATGGACAATACGAGCAGTACTTC.

The chain carries TRBV7-2 and TRBJ2-1; perhaps TRBD2 as D (6 bases). There are 15 residues in the CDR3. Germline CDR1 is SGHTA and CDR2 is FQGNSA. Trimming cost V 1 base and J 9 bases, with 16 bases left between them. CDR3 sequence reads: CASSLGQLGGSEQFF. As DNA, the CDR3 is TGTGCCAGCAGCTTAGGCCAACTTGGGGGGTCTGAGCAGTTCTTC.

The count of this clone is one. This CDR3 is CASSLALAGAPGEQFF. CDR3 bases: TGTGCCAGCAGCTTAGCACTAGCGGGAGCCCCCGGTGAGCAGTTCTTC. V and J are TRBV7-2 and TRBJ2-1, with TRBD2 identical over 11 bases. The V gene's germline CDR1 is SGHTA and CDR2 FQGNSA. V lost 0 bases to trimming and J lost 9 bases; unmatched junction nucleotides: 7. CDR3 length: 16 amino acids.

The chain couples TRBV19 to TRBJ1-1, with a weak D call TRBD1 (6 bases). Germline V CDR1 and CDR2: LNHDA, SQIVND (reference sequence). The CDR3 runs 17 residues. The V gene lost 4 bases and the J gene lost 6 bases, with 24 bases spanning the gap. As DNA, the CDR3 is TGTGCCAGTAGTAGGGTGGGGGCAGTCACACTTATTCCTGAAGCTTTCTTT. Protein: CASSRVGAVTLIPEAFF.